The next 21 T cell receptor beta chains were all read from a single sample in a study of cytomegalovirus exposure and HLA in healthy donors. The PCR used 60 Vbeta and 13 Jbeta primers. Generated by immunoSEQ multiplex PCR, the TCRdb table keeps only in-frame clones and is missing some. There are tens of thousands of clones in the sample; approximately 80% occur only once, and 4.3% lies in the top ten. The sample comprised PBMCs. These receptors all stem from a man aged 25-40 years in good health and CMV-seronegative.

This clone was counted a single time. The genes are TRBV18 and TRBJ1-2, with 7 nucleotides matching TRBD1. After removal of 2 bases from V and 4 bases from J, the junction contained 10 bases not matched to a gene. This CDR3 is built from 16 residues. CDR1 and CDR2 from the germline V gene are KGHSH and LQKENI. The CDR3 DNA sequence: TGTGCCAGCTCACCAACTGTTGGCAGGGGGGCCTATGGCTACACCTTC. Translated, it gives CASSPTVGRGAYGYTF.

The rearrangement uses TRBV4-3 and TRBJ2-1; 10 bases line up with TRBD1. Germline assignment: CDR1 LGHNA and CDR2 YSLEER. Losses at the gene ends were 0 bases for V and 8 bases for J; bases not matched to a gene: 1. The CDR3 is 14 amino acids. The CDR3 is CASSQEGTGDEQFF. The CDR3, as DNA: TGCGCCAGCAGCCAAGAAGGGACAGGGGATGAGCAGTTCTTC.

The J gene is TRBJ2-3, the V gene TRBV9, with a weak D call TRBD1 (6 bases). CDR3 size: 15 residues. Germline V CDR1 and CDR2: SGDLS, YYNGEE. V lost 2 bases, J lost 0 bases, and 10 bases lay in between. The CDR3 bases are TGTGCCAGCAGCGTCACAGGGCTTAGCACAGATACGCAGTATTTT. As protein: CASSVTGLSTDTQYF. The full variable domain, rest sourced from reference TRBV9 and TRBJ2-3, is DSGVTQTPKHLITATGQRVTLRCSPRSGDLSVYWYQQSLDQGLQFLIQYYNGEERAKGNILERFSAQQFPDLHSELNLSSLELGDSALYFCASSVTGLSTDTQYFGPGTRLTVL.

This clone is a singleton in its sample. The CDR3 DNA sequence: TGCGCCAGCAGCCAGGATGCAGGGCCCACTGAAGCTTTCTTT. It is translated as CASSQDAGPTEAFF. This chain uses TRBV4-3 with TRBJ1-1; D is possibly TRBD1 (5 bases). This CDR3 comprises 14 residues. Trimming removed 3 bases from V and 4 bases from J, with 12 bases in between. Germline values: CDR1 LGHNA, CDR2 YSLEER.

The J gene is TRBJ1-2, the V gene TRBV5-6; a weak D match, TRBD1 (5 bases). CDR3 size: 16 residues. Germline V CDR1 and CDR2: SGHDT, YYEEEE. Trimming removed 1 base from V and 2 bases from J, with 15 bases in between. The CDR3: CASSLRRGGSNYGYTF. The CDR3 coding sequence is TGTGCCAGCAGCTTGCGACGGGGGGGTTCCAACTATGGCTACACCTTC.

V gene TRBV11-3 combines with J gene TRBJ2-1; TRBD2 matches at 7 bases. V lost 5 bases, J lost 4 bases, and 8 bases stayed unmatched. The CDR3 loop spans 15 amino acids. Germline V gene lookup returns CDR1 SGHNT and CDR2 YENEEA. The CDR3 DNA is TGTGCCAGCAGCGTGGAGAAGGGACTATACAATGAGCAGTTCTTC. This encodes CASSVEKGLYNEQFF.

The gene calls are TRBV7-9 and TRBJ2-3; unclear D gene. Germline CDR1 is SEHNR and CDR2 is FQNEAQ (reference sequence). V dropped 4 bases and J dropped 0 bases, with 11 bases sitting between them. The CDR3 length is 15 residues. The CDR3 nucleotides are TGTGCCAGCAGCTATCCCGGAGTAAGCACAGATACGCAGTATTTT. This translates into CASSYPGVSTDTQYF.

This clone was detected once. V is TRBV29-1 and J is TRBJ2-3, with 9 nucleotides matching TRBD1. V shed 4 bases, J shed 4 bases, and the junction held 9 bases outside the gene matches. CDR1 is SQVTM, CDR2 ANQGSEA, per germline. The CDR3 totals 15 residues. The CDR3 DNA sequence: TGCAGCGTTGTGCGGACAGGGGTAGGGGCAGATACGCAGTATTTT. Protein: CSVVRTGVGADTQYF.

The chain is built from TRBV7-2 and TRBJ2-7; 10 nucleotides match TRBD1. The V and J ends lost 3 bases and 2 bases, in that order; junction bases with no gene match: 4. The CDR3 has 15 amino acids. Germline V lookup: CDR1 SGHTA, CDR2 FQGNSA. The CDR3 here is CASSFTGTGAYEQYF. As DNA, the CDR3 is TGTGCCAGCAGCTTTACTGGGACAGGGGCCTACGAGCAGTACTTC.

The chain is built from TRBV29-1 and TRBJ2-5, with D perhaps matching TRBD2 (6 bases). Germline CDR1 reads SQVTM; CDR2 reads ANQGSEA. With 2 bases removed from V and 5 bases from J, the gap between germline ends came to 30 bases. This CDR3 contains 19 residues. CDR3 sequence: CSVELGLGGFRAGLETQYF. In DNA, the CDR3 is TGCAGCGTTGAATTGGGTCTAGGTGGGTTTAGGGCGGGATTGGAGACCCAGTACTTC.

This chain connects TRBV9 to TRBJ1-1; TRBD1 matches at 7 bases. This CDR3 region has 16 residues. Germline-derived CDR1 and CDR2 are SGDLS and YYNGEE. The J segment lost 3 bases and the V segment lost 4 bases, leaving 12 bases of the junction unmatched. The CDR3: CASSPGGTGAYTEAFF. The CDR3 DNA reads TGTGCCAGCAGCCCTGGGGGAACAGGGGCTTACACTGAAGCTTTCTTT.

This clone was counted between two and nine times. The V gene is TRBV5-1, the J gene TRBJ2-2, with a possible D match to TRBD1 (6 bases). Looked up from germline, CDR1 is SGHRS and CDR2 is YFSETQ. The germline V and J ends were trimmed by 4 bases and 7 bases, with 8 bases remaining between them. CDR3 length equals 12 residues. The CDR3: CASSVQGGELFF. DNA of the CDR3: TGCGCCAGCAGCGTACAGGGCGGGGAGCTGTTTTTT.

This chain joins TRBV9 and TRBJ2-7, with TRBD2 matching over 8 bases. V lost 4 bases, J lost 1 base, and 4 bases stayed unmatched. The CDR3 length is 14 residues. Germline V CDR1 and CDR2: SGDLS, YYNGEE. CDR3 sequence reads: CASSREGESYEQYF. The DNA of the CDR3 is TGTGCCAGCAGCCGGGAGGGGGAGTCCTACGAGCAGTACTTC.

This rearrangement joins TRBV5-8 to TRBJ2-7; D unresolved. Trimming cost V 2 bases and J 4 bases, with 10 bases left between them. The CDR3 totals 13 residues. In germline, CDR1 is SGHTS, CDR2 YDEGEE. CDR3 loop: CASSFGPFYEQYF. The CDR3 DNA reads TGTGCCAGCAGCTTTGGGCCCTTTTACGAGCAGTACTTC.

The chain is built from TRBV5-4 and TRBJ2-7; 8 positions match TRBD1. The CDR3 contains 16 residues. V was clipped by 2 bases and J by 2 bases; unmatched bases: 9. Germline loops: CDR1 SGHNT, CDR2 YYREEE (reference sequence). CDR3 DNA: TGTGCCAGCAGCTTCCATGGACAGGGTTCGCCCTACGAGCAGTACTTC. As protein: CASSFHGQGSPYEQYF.

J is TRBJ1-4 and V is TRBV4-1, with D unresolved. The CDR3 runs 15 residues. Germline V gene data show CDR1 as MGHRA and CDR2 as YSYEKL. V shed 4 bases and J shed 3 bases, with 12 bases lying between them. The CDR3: CASSLRGGPNEKLFF. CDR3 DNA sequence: TGCGCCAGCAGCCTCCGGGGTGGCCCTAATGAAAAACTGTTTTTT.

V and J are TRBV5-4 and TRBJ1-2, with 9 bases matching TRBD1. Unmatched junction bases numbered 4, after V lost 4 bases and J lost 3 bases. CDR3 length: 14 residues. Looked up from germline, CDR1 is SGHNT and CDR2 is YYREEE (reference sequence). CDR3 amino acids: CASSTGTGYYGYTF. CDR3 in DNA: TGTGCCAGCAGCACCGGGACAGGGTACTATGGCTACACCTTC.

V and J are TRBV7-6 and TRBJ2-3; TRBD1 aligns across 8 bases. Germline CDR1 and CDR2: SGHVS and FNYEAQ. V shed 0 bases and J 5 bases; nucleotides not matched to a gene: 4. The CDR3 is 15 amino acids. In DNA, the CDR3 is TGTGCCAGCAGCTTAGCGGGCAGGGGGCTAGATACGCAGTATTTT. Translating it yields CASSLAGRGLDTQYF.

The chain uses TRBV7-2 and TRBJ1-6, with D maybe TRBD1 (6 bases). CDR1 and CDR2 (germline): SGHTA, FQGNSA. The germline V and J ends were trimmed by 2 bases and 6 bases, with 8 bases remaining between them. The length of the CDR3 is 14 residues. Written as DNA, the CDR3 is TGTGCCAGCAGCTTACAGGGGATTAATTCACCCCTCCACTTT. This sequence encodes CASSLQGINSPLHF.

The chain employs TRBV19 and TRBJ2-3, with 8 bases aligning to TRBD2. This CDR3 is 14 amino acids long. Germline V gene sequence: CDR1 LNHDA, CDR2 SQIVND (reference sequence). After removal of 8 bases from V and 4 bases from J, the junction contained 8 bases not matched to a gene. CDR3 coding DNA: TGTGCCAGTCATGACCGGGGGGGGTCAGATACGCAGTATTTT. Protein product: CASHDRGGSDTQYF.

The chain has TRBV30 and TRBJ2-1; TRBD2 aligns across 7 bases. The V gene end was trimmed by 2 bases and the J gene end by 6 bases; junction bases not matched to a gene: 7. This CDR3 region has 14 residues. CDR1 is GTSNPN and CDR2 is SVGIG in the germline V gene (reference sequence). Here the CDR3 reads CAWSPRTRFNEQFF. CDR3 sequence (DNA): TGTGCCTGGAGTCCTCGGACTAGGTTCAATGAGCAGTTCTTC.